This T cell receptor beta chain comes out of a study of regulatory T cells in long-lasting Graves disease. The TCR beta library used iRepertoire HTBI primers with Arm-PCR amplification of CDR3. TCRdb analysed the multiplex PCR reads with MiXCR anew, one entry per CDR3 protein. This table has 500,000 to 800,000 distinct CDR3 sequences, approximately 29% appearing once. This sample's time point: persistent/refractory GD, antithyroid drugs over 5 years with positive TRAb. After RNA was extracted from PBMCs, the TCR library was made from it. This clonotype was seen many times. This CDR3 spans 15 amino acids. J lost 4 bases, V lost 5 bases, and 9 bases had no gene match. Germline CDR1 reads MDHEN; CDR2 reads SYDVKM.

The origin of this receptor is a female donor with Graves disease. This sample comprised peripheral blood mononuclear cells (PBMCs), obtained when the disease was refractory, from a patient treated with antithyroid drugs. This chain links TRBV28 with TRBJ1-1; 8 nucleotides align to TRBD1. The CDR3 reads CASSIQGQGATEAFF. The CDR3, as DNA: TGTGCCAGCAGTATCCAGGGTCAGGGGGCCACTGAAGCTTTCTTT. The whole variable domain, filled in from reference TRBV28 and TRBJ1-1, reads DVKVTQSSRYLVKRTGEKVFLECVQDMDHENMFWYRQDPGLGLRLIYFSYDVKMKEKGDIPEGYSVSREKKERFSLILESASTNQTSMYLCASSIQGQGATEAFFGQGTRLTVV.